The clone carrying this TCR beta chain appeared many times. Its antigen is unknown. Healthy Caucasians, and only they, were the donors. The V gene lost 0 bases and the J gene lost 1 base, with 3 bases spanning the gap. The germline V gene has CDR1 SGHRS and CDR2 YFSETQ. The CDR3 has 13 residues. TCRdb re-analysed the 5' RACE reads in MiXCR, keeping a single row per CDR3 protein. Seen here are about 690,000 distinct CDR3 sequences, over 5% observed once, and the top ten hold roughly 1.6%. This sample is drawn from a study of identical twins. General observations from the study: Potential partial confounding of zero-insertion analyses by invariant MAIT and iNKT cells was noted. Cross-sectional statistics underpinned the conclusions; the same donors were not followed. Abundant cord blood beta clonotypes carried fewer insertions; memory repertoires showed none.

The receptor's source is a young man in good health. Material for sequencing was naive T cells sorted from blood. The V gene is TRBV5-1, the J gene TRBJ2-3; unclear D gene. Here the CDR3 reads CASSLEGTDTQYF. CDR3 in DNA: TGCGCCAGCAGCTTGGAGGGCACAGATACGCAGTATTTT.